This T cell receptor (beta chain) was profiled in a study of siplizumab effects on memory and regulatory T cells. This table comes from immunoSEQ multiplex PCR, and its TCRdb copy is limited to in-frame clones, with some not included. The data contain about 100,000 clones, approximately 90% of them seen just once; the ten biggest clones take up around 0.73%. The germline V and J ends were trimmed by 0 bases and 5 bases, with 10 bases remaining between them. Germline CDR1 reads MNHEY; CDR2 reads SVGAGI. CDR3 length: 14 residues. Study-wide results and caveats: No more than a minor fraction of alloreactive clones could be traced back to unstimulated subsets. Naive T cells looked more diverse than memory cells and looked like major alloresponse contributors.

To note about this clone: Its cognate antigen is unknown.

V is TRBV6-5 and J is TRBJ1-1, with a possible D match to TRBD1 (6 bases). This receptor was identified in a human donor in good health. Sequenced sample: Tregs sorted from blood. CDR3: CASSYSETGTEAFF. The CDR3 DNA reads TGTGCCAGCAGTTACTCGGAGACAGGAACTGAAGCTTTCTTT.